This T cell receptor (beta chain) appears in the sequencing data of a study of shared clonotypes between healthy human individuals. Study observations and caveats: A reduction in generation probabilities was seen for non-shared clonotypes relative to those shared by all four donors.

V gave up 0 bases and J gave up 7 bases, with 10 bases separating them. The CDR3 spans 15 residues. CDR1 and CDR2 (germline): MNHEY, SVGAGI. Clones were sequenced by immunoSEQ multiplex PCR, and TCRdb holds only the in-frame ones, with some missing. The data contain 2 million to 2.5 million clones, 95% of them singletons. As concerns this clone: Its antigen is not identified.

Naive CD4+ cells were CD45RA-selected; the remaining cells were memory. This sequence originates from a man aged 18 to 35 in good health. The source material was naive CD4+ T cells sorted from blood. Subset of the sample: CD45RA+ positively selected. This chain joins TRBV6-5 and TRBJ1-6; D is unresolved. DNA for the CDR3: TGTGCCAGCAGTTACTCGAATTTGGGGAATTCACCCCTCCACTTT. It specifies CASSYSNLGNSPLHF.